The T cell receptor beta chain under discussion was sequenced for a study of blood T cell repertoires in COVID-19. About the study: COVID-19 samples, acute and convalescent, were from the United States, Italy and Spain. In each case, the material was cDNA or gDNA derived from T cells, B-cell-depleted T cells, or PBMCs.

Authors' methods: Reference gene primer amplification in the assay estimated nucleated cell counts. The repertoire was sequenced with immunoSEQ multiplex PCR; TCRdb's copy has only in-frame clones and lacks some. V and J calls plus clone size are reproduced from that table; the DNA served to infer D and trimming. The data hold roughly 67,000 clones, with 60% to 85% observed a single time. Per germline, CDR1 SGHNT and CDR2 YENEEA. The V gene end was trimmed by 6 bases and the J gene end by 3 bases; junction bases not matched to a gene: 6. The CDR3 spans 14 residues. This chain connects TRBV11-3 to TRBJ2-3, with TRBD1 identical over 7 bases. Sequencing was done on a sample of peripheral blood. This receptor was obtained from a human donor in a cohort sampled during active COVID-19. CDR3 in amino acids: CASSSLQGTDTQYF. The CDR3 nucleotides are TGTGCCAGCAGTTCACTACAGGGGACAGATACGCAGTATTTT.